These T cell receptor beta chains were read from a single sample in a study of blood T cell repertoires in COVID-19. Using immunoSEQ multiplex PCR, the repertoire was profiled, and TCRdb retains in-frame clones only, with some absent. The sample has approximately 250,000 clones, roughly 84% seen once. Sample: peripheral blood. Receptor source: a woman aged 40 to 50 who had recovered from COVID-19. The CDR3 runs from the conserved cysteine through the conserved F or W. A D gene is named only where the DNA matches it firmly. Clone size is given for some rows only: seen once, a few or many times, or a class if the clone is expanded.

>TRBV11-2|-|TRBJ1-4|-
CASSAQGGTNEKLFF
TGTGCCAGCAGCGCCCAGGGAGGAACTAATGAAAAACTGTTTTTT
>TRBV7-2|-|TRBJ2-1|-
CASSFAGGYNEQFF
TGTGCCAGCAGCTTCGCGGGCGGATACAATGAGCAGTTCTTC
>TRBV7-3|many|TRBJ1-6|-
CASSLTSGSDSPLHF
TGTGCCAGCAGCTTAACGTCAGGGTCAGATTCACCCCTCCACTTT
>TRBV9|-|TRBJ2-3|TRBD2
CASSVESGRADTQYF
TGTGCCAGCAGCGTTGAGTCGGGGAGGGCAGATACGCAGTATTTT
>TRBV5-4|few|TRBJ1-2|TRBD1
CASSLWTGGDYGYTF
TGTGCCAGCAGCCTATGGACAGGGGGAGACTATGGCTACACCTTC
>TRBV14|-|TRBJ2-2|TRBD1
CASRSTGSSTGELFF
TGTGCCAGCAGGTCGACAGGGTCCTCCACCGGGGAGCTGTTTTTT
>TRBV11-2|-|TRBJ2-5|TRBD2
CASSLVRRTSGAKTQYF
TGTGCCAGCAGCTTAGTGAGGAGGACTAGCGGGGCAAAGACCCAGTACTTC
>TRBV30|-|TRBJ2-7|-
CAWSVGRGWDEQYF
TGTGCCTGGAGTGTTGGCAGGGGATGGGACGAGCAGTACTTC
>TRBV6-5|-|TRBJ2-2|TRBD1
CATTGDLRTGELFF
TGTGCCACCACAGGGGACCTTCGCACCGGGGAGCTGTTTTTT
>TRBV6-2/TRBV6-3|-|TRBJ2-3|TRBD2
CASSYWRGRIAGAHTDTQYF
TGTGCCAGCAGTTACTGGAGGGGTAGGATAGCGGGGGCCCACACAGATACGCAGTATTTT
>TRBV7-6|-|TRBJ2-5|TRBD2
CASSLERTSGETQYF
TGTGCCAGCAGCTTAGAGAGAACTAGCGGAGAGACCCAGTACTTC
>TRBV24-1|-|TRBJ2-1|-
CATSTRKGGKNEQFF
TGTGCCACCAGTACCCGTAAGGGGGGGAAGAATGAGCAGTTCTTC
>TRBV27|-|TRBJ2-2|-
CASSLRGTGELFF
TGTGCCAGCAGTTTAAGGGGCACCGGGGAGCTGTTTTTT
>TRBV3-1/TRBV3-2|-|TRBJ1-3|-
CASSQLRRTSSGNTIYF
TGTGCCAGCAGCCAACTAAGGAGGACGAGCTCTGGAAACACCATATATTTT
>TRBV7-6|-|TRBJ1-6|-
CASSLVAGDNSPLHF
TGTGCCAGCAGCTTAGTGGCAGGGGATAATTCACCCCTCCACTTT
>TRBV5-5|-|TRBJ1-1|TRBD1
CASSLEGTGGKAFF
TGTGCCAGCAGCTTGGAGGGGACAGGAGGTAAAGCTTTCTTT
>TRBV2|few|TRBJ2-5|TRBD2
CASGPVREGQETQYF
TGTGCCAGCGGCCCAGTAAGGGAGGGGCAAGAGACCCAGTACTTC
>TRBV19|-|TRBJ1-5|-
CASSMAQLTGQPQHF
TGTGCCAGTAGTATGGCCCAGCTAACGGGGCAGCCCCAGCATTTT
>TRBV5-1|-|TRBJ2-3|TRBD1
CASGQGMSDTQYF
TGCGCCAGCGGACAGGGTATGTCAGATACGCAGTATTTT
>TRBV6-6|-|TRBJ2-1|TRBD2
CASSHATILAVYNEQFF
TGTGCCAGCAGTCACGCTACCATACTAGCGGTATACAATGAGCAGTTCTTC
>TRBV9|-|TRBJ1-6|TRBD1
CASSARDRGSSYNSPLHF
TGTGCCAGCAGCGCCCGGGACAGGGGTTCCTCATATAATTCACCCCTCCACTTT
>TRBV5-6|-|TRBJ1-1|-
CASSLSGILTEAFF
TGTGCCAGCAGCTTGTCAGGTATCTTAACTGAAGCTTTCTTT
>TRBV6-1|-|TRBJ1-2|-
CASSESGTYGYTF
TGTGCCAGCAGTGAGTCAGGGACATATGGCTACACCTTC
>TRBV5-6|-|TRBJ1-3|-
CASRWASGNTIYF
TGTGCCAGCAGATGGGCGTCTGGAAACACCATATATTTT
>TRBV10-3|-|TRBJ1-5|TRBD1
CAISESTGTGLYQPQHF
TGTGCCATCAGTGAGTCGACCGGGACAGGATTATATCAGCCCCAGCATTTT
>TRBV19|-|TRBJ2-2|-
CASSTTENSNTGELFF
TGTGCCAGTAGTACGACGGAGAACTCGAACACCGGGGAGCTGTTTTTT
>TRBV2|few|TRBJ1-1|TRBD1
CASRGGTGGLEAFF
TGTGCCAGCAGAGGAGGGACAGGGGGCCTAGAAGCTTTCTTT
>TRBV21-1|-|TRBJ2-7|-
CASSKDGISYEQYF
TGTGCCAGCAGCAAAGACGGGATTTCCTACGAGCAGTACTTC
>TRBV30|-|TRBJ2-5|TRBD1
CAWRPSGGQETQYF
TGTGCCTGGAGGCCCTCAGGGGGTCAAGAGACCCAGTACTTC
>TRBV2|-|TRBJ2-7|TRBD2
CASRGGKGLLQFEQYF
TGTGCCAGCCGGGGGGGTAAGGGCCTCCTCCAATTCGAGCAGTACTTC
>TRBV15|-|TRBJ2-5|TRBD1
CATSRERAPGWDSQETQYF
TGTGCCACCAGCAGAGAAAGGGCGCCAGGGTGGGACAGCCAAGAGACCCAGTACTTC
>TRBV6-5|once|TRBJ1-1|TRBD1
CASSQTGGTEAFF
TGTGCCAGCAGCCAAACAGGGGGGACTGAAGCTTTCTTT
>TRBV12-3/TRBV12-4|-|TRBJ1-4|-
CASNRGGTEKLFF
TGTGCCAGCAACCGGGGGGGTACTGAAAAACTGTTTTTT
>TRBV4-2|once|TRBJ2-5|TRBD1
CASSQDIGQGLQETQYF
TGTGCCAGCAGCCAAGATATTGGACAGGGGCTGCAAGAGACCCAGTACTTC
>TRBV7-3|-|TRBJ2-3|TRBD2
CASSFNSLGGLDTQYF
TGTGCCAGCAGCTTTAATAGCCTCGGGGGGTTAGATACGCAGTATTTT
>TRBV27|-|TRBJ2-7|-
CASSTRTATYEQYF
TGTGCCAGCAGTACCAGGACAGCTACCTACGAGCAGTACTTC
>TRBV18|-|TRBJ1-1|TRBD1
CASSEGQPNTEAFF
TGTGCCAGCTCGGAGGGACAGCCGAACACTGAAGCTTTCTTT
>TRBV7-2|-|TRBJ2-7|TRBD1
CASSLVTGDYEQYF
TGTGCCAGCAGCTTGGTAACAGGGGATTACGAGCAGTACTTC
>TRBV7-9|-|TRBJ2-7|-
CASSLVGGSVYF
TGTGCCAGCAGCTTAGTCGGCGGTTCTGTGTACTTC
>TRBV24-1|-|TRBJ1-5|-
CATSDPGRSEPQHF
TGTGCCACCAGTGATCCAGGTCGTTCGGAGCCCCAGCATTTT
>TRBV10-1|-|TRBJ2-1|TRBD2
CASSPRLAPLAEQFF
TGCGCCAGCAGTCCCCGACTAGCCCCTCTAGCAGAGCAGTTCTTC
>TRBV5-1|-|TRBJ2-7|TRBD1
CASSLGQGGEQYF
TGCGCCAGCAGCCTCGGACAGGGAGGCGAGCAGTACTTC
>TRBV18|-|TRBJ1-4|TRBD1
CASSPPGGQGVEKLFF
TGTGCCAGCTCACCACCGGGGGGACAGGGCGTTGAAAAACTGTTTTTT
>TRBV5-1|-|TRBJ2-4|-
CASSLGDIKNIQYF
TGCGCCAGCAGCTTAGGTGACATAAAAAACATTCAGTACTTC
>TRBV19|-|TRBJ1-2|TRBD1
CASNRQGRAYGYTF
TGTGCCAGTAATAGACAGGGCCGTGCCTATGGCTACACCTTC
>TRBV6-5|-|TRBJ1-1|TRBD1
CASSSGTARGTEAFF
TGTGCCAGCAGTTCTGGGACAGCCAGGGGCACTGAAGCTTTCTTT
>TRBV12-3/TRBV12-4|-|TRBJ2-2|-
CASSLRGAGELFF
TGTGCCAGCAGTTTAAGGGGTGCTGGGGAGCTGTTTTTT
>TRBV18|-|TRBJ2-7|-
CASSRPRTALVYEQYF
TGTGCCAGCTCACGGCCGCGGACAGCTTTGGTTTACGAGCAGTACTTC
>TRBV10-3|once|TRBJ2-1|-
CAIRDPLRRSSYNEQFF
TGTGCCATCAGGGATCCTTTGCGGCGAAGCTCCTACAATGAGCAGTTCTTC
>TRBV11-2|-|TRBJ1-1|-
CASSLQPGLDEAFF
TGTGCCAGCAGCTTACAGCCGGGGTTGGATGAAGCTTTCTTT
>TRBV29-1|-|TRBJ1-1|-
CSVNQMNTEAFF
TGCAGCGTGAACCAGATGAACACTGAAGCTTTCTTT
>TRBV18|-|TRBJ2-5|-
CASSPISQETQYF
TGTGCCAGCTCACCGATCAGCCAAGAGACCCAGTACTTC
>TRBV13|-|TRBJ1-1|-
CASSHRLGVVNTEAFF
TGTGCCAGCAGCCACAGACTAGGGGTGGTGAACACTGAAGCTTTCTTT
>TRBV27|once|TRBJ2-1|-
CASSSRFYNEQFF
TGTGCCAGCAGCTCGAGATTTTACAATGAGCAGTTCTTC
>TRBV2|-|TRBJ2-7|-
CASSTSYEQYF
TGTGCCAGCAGTACTAGCTACGAGCAGTACTTC